This T cell receptor beta chain was recovered during a study of blood T cells in healthy people across ages. It was with a sample-barcoded 5' primer and a J-beta primer mix that a second PCR of roughly 7 to 12 cycles was run. Each cDNA molecule received a tag from a template-switch adaptor that had 12 random nucleotides. Individual samples furnished no less than 3 million CDR3-containing paired-end reads apiece. TCRdb fed the 5' RACE reads into MiXCR, producing one record per CDR3 protein. Here the sample spans about 780,000 distinct CDR3 sequences, more than 35% being singletons. Remarks on this clonotype: The antigen remains unidentified.

Regarding the study as a whole: Estimates of total diversity, which came from one million sequenced T cells, were considered to be underestimates.

The CDR3 is 14 residues long. The V gene end was trimmed by 0 bases and the J gene end by 3 bases; junction bases not matched to a gene: 3. Germline CDR1 reads DFQATT; CDR2 reads SNEGSKA (reference sequence). The receptor's source is an elderly man in good health. The sequencing input was blood. V usage is TRBV20-1 and J usage is TRBJ2-7, with 9 bases lining up with TRBD2. The CDR3 bases are TGCAGTGCTAGAGATGGTAGCGGGGGCTACGAGCAGTACTTC. It yields the protein CSARDGSGGYEQYF.